The next 16 T cell receptor beta chains were all read from a single sample in a study of CD8+CD57+ T cells in acquired aplastic anemia. Those patients picked for sequencing had displayed CD8+CD57+ cell expansion on flow cytometry. Using genomic DNA as the template, TCR beta VDJ and CDR3 profiling was carried out. Using its own MiXCR run on the reads, TCRdb lists one record per CDR3 protein. The sample shows about 160,000 distinct CDR3 sequences, roughly 48% of them seen only once. Sequencing was done on a sample of sorted CD4+, CD8+, or CD8+CD57+ T cells (not recorded which) from PBMCs. These receptors all stem from a human donor with aplastic anemia.

On this clonotype itself: A much more abundant neighbour one base away suggests this may be a read error. The chain couples TRBV5-4 to TRBJ1-1; the match to TRBD1 covers 7 bases. This CDR3 has 17 amino acids. V shed 3 bases and J 4 bases; nucleotides not matched to a gene: 15. The V gene's germline CDR1 is SGHNT and CDR2 YYREEE (reference sequence). CDR3 region: CASSYQPATGTSTEAFF. CDR3 coding DNA: TGTGCCAGCAGCTACCAGCCGGCGACAGGGACCAGCACTGAAGCTTTCTTT.

A word on this clonotype: A much larger clone differs by one base, so this may be a read error. The chain links TRBV3-1 to TRBJ2-5; TRBD2 matches 7 bases. CDR3 length: 14 residues. From germline, CDR1 is LGHDT and CDR2 YNNKEL (reference sequence). V lost 4 bases, J lost 2 bases, and 4 bases stayed unmatched. This chain's CDR3 is CASSRLADQETQYF. The CDR3 bases are TGTGCCAGCAGCCGTCTAGCGGATCAAGAGACCCAGTACTTC.

The V gene is TRBV6-1, the J gene TRBJ2-1; TRBD1 or TRBD2 may be the D gene (5 bases each). The CDR3 sequence is 15 residues long. From germline, CDR1 is MNHNS and CDR2 SASEGT. Deletions cut 1 base from V and 2 bases from J, with 9 bases between. The CDR3 region has the DNA TGTGCCAGCAGTGAAGACTGGGGACCCTACAATGAGCAGTTCTTC. The encoded protein is CASSEDWGPYNEQFF.

The chain uses TRBV10-2 and TRBJ2-7, with 11 bases that match TRBD2. Per the germline V gene, CDR1 is WSHSY and CDR2 is SAAADI. The CDR3 covers 16 residues. The V gene end was trimmed by 3 bases and the J gene end by 4 bases; junction bases not matched to a gene: 8. CDR3 protein: CASSDRVAGGTYEQYF. Here the CDR3 DNA reads TGCGCCAGCAGTGACCGTGTAGCGGGAGGGACATACGAGCAGTACTTC.

The chain combines TRBV12-3 or TRBV12-4 with TRBJ1-4; D not resolved. The V gene lost 3 bases and the J gene lost 7 bases, with 12 bases spanning the gap. The CDR3 runs 14 residues. The CDR3 spells CASSLQGPSEKLFF. CDR3 DNA sequence: TGTGCCAGCAGTTTGCAAGGGCCTAGTGAAAAACTGTTTTTT.

The gene calls are TRBV2 and TRBJ2-1, with D possibly TRBD1 on 6 matching bases. The DNA end lines up better with TRBJ2-7; the J call may be wrong. Per the germline V gene, CDR1 is SNHLY and CDR2 is FYNNEI. The CDR3 runs 13 residues. The CDR3, as DNA: TGTGCCAGCAGTGATGTGGGGACATGGGAGCAGTACTTC. Translation: CASSDVGTWEQYF.

This clonotype has ten or more counts. V is TRBV29-1 and J is TRBJ1-4; perhaps TRBD1 as D (5 bases). The CDR3 runs to 14 residues. The V gene lost 6 bases and the J gene lost 8 bases, with 19 bases spanning the gap. CDR1 is SQVTM, CDR2 ANQGSEA, per germline. The CDR3 sequence: CSVLFDQGAEKLFF. The CDR3 DNA reads TGCAGCGTACTTTTCGACCAGGGAGCCGAAAAACTGTTTTTT.

V usage is TRBV7-2 and J usage is TRBJ1-3, with a weak D call TRBD1 (6 bases). V was trimmed by 5 bases and J by 4 bases, leaving 12 bases between them. Germline V lookup: CDR1 SGHTA, CDR2 FQGNSA. The CDR3 runs to 14 residues. The chain's CDR3 is CASSPPGQGNTIYF. The CDR3 coding sequence is TGTGCCAGCAGCCCACCGGGACAAGGAAACACCATATATTTT.

The chain carries TRBV5-6 and TRBJ1-2, with a weak D call TRBD1 (5 bases). In germline, CDR1 is SGHDT, CDR2 YYEEEE. The CDR3 covers 16 residues. Trimming took off 4 bases at V and 4 bases at J, with 20 bases between the two ends. Written as DNA, the CDR3 is TGTGCCAGCAGCCTCCCCTACCGACAGACTGTCTATGGCTACACCTTC. The encoded protein is CASSLPYRQTVYGYTF.

This clonotype was counted a few times. The J gene is TRBJ1-5, the V gene TRBV24-1; 7 nucleotides line up with TRBD1. CDR3 length: 11 amino acids. Germline loops: CDR1 KGHDR, CDR2 SFDVKD. Trimming at V came to 9 bases and at J to 7 bases, leaving 2 bases not matched to a gene. The CDR3 DNA reads TGTGCCACCTACAGGGGACAGCCCCAGCATTTT. Translation: CATYRGQPQHF.

This chain joins TRBV28 and TRBJ2-1; D not certain. The germline V and J ends were trimmed by 5 bases and 7 bases, with 12 bases remaining between them. The CDR3 extends over 13 amino acids. In germline, CDR1 is MDHEN, CDR2 SYDVKM. Here the CDR3 reads CASSNSYRNEQFF. For the CDR3, the DNA is TGTGCCAGCAGTAACAGTTACCGGAATGAGCAGTTCTTC.

This clonotype has at least ten counts. The chain recombines TRBV10-3 with TRBJ2-3; D might be TRBD1 (5 bases). Germline values: CDR1 ENHRY, CDR2 SYGVKD. V shed 10 bases and J shed 4 bases, with 15 bases lying between them. This CDR3 is 13 amino acids long. The CDR3 bases are TGTGCCAGCTACAGGTCTGGGGCAGATACGCAGTATTTT. Encoded protein: CASYRSGADTQYF.

Many counts were recorded for this clonotype. The rearrangement links TRBV12-3 or TRBV12-4 to TRBJ2-7, with D possibly being TRBD2 (7 bases). The CDR3 runs to 15 residues. V lost 2 bases and J 0 bases, leaving 11 bases between the germline ends. Written as DNA, the CDR3 is TGTGCCAGCAGTTTATCGGGGGGCCCCTCCTACGAGCAGTACTTC. It codes for CASSLSGGPSYEQYF.

As concerns this clonotype: A single base separates this from a much larger clone, so it may be a read error. The chain combines TRBV20-1 with TRBJ2-1; TRBD2 agrees at 13 bases. This CDR3 spans 13 amino acids. Germline CDR1 is DFQATT and CDR2 is SNEGSKA (reference sequence). The CDR3 DNA sequence: TGCAGTGCTAAAGGACTAGCGGGAGATGAGCAGCTCTTC. Translating it yields CSAKGLAGDEQLF.

The V and J genes are TRBV19 and TRBJ2-4; 8 nucleotides line up with TRBD1. The CDR3 sequence is 19 residues long. CDR1 is LNHDA and CDR2 is SQIVND in the germline V gene (reference sequence). The V gene end was trimmed by 6 bases and the J gene end by 2 bases; junction bases not matched to a gene: 18. CDR3 DNA sequence: TGTGCCAGTAGCCCTGGAGGGGCGGGGACAGGTCGTACCAAAAACATTCAGTACTTC. This codes for CASSPGGAGTGRTKNIQYF.

J is TRBJ2-7 and V is TRBV7-6; no clear D. Deletions cut 8 bases from V and 3 bases from J, with 14 bases between. This CDR3 spans 13 amino acids. Germline-derived CDR1 and CDR2 are SGHVS and FNYEAQ. DNA for the CDR3: TGTGCCAGCTCACCGTCGGACCTCTACGAGCAGTACTTC. Translated: CASSPSDLYEQYF.